This T cell receptor (beta chain) was identified in a study of CD8+CD57+ T cells in acquired aplastic anemia. Study-wide background: Quantities of DNA derived from sorted CD4+ and CD8+ cells averaged about 3.2 ug. Study-wide results and limits: In CD8+ cells, Simpson's diversity showed no significant difference between patients and controls.

Germline loops: CDR1 SGHTA, CDR2 FQGNSA. Trimming removed 5 bases at V and 3 bases at J, with 14 bases between. This CDR3 region has 15 residues. Regarding this clonotype: Its antigen is currently unknown.

CDR3 and TCR beta VDJ profiling relied on genomic DNA as the template. A single record per CDR3 protein comes from TCRdb applying MiXCR to the reads. The sample holds 250,000 to 350,000 distinct CDR3 sequences, approximately 57% seen once. The specimen sequenced was sorted CD4+, CD8+, or CD8+CD57+ T cells (not recorded which) from PBMCs. The genes are TRBV7-2 and TRBJ2-1; no clear D. This receptor was obtained from a human donor with severe aplastic anemia or a healthy control (not recorded which). CDR3 coding DNA: TGTGCCAGCAGCCCCCAAAGCGCAGGCTACAATGAGCAGTTCTTC. It yields the protein CASSPQSAGYNEQFF.